The 30 T cell receptor beta chains below were found in one sample sequenced in a study of blood T cell repertoires in COVID-19. Sequencing was performed with immunoSEQ multiplex PCR; in TCRdb, only in-frame clones are kept and a portion is missing. Counted here are more than 200,000 clones, roughly 85% occurring once; the ten biggest clones make up roughly 10%. Sequenced material: PBMCs or T cells enriched from blood (not recorded which). These receptors were taken from a man aged 25-40 years who had recovered from COVID-19.

The rearrangement links TRBV9 to TRBJ1-5; no clear D. In germline, CDR1 is SGDLS, CDR2 YYNGEE. This CDR3 contains 15 residues. Trimming removed 0 bases at V and 3 bases at J, with 10 bases between. As DNA, the CDR3 is TGTGCCAGCAGCGTAGATTGGACTTCCAATCAGCCCCAGCATTTT. Its translation: CASSVDWTSNQPQHF.

The CDR3 region is CASSHLLGEQETQYF. Written as DNA, the CDR3 is TGTGCCAGCAGCCACCTACTTGGAGAACAAGAGACCCAGTACTTC. The gene calls are TRBV7-9 and TRBJ2-5; D gene unclear. The CDR3 spans 15 residues. The V gene lost 5 bases and the J gene lost 2 bases, with 15 bases spanning the gap. The germline V gene encodes CDR1 SEHNR and CDR2 FQNEAQ (reference sequence).

The chain uses TRBV5-6 and TRBJ1-6, with D possibly TRBD1 on 6 matching bases. Trimming left V 2 bases short and J 7 bases short, with 10 bases between. Germline-derived CDR1 and CDR2 are SGHDT and YYEEEE. CDR3 length equals 14 residues. CDR3 nucleotide sequence: TGTGCCAGCAGCTTTCAGGGGATCAATTCACCCCTCCACTTT. Translation: CASSFQGINSPLHF. The full variable domain, with the rest looked up from reference TRBV5-6 and TRBJ1-6, is DAGVTQSPTHLIKTRGQQVTLRCSPKSGHDTVSWYQQALGQGPQFIFQYYEEEERQRGNFPDRFSGHQFPNYSSELNVNALLLGDSALYLCASSFQGINSPLHFGNGTRLTVT.

The chain joins TRBV11-3 to TRBJ2-1, with 7 bases aligning to TRBD1. The trim removed 5 bases at V and 4 bases at J, leaving 8 bases unmatched. Germline V gene lookup returns CDR1 SGHNT and CDR2 YENEEA. This CDR3 contains 15 residues. The CDR3: CASSTHRGPYNEQFF. The CDR3 DNA follows: TGTGCCAGCAGCACACACAGGGGCCCATACAATGAGCAGTTCTTC.

V usage is TRBV3-1 (or the pseudogene TRBV3-2) and J usage is TRBJ1-1; 10 nucleotides line up with TRBD1. CDR3 length equals 14 residues. Germline lookup yields CDR1 LGHDT and CDR2 YNNKEL (reference sequence). V shed 0 bases, J shed 14 bases, and the junction held 9 bases outside the gene matches. The CDR3 loop is CASSQDFQGQGKFF. The CDR3 DNA is TGTGCCAGCAGCCAAGACTTTCAGGGACAGGGGAAGTTCTTT.

The chain links TRBV30 to TRBJ2-7; D is possibly TRBD1 (6 bases). Deletions cut 4 bases from V and 5 bases from J, with 21 bases between. The germline gives CDR1 GTSNPN, CDR2 SVGIG (reference sequence). The CDR3 is 15 residues long. The CDR3 reads CAWNRVTGIMNEQYF. For the CDR3, the DNA is TGTGCCTGGAACAGAGTTACAGGGATTATGAACGAGCAGTACTTC.

The count of this clone is one. The chain combines TRBV5-4 with TRBJ2-1, with D tentatively TRBD2 (5 bases). The CDR3 runs to 15 residues. Per the germline V gene, CDR1 is SGHNT and CDR2 is YYREEE (reference sequence). V was trimmed by 0 bases and J by 0 bases, leaving 7 bases between them. The CDR3 DNA reads as TGTGCCAGCAGCTTGGACGGGAACTCCTACAATGAGCAGTTCTTC. Its protein is CASSLDGNSYNEQFF.

V gene TRBV30 combines with J gene TRBJ1-4; no definite D call. The CDR3 runs to 15 residues. Germline-derived CDR1 and CDR2 are GTSNPN and SVGIG (reference sequence). Trimming left V 0 bases short and J 6 bases short, with 14 bases between. CDR3 sequence (DNA): TGTGCCTGGAGTGTCGGAGGGTTGGGGTATGAAAAACTGTTTTTT. Amino acid sequence: CAWSVGGLGYEKLFF.

The table lists this clone with a count of one. The CDR3 is CASTVEAGASQPQHF. CDR3 nucleotide sequence: TGTGCCAGCACTGTCGAAGCAGGGGCTAGTCAGCCCCAGCATTTT. The gene calls are TRBV2 and TRBJ1-5; maybe TRBD1 (6 bases). Per the germline V gene, CDR1 is SNHLY and CDR2 is FYNNEI. V gave up 7 bases and J gave up 6 bases, with 19 bases separating them. The CDR3 loop spans 15 amino acids.

This sequence joins TRBV5-1 and TRBJ1-1, with D possibly being TRBD1 (5 bases). CDR1 and CDR2 from the germline V gene are SGHRS and YFSETQ. The germline V and J ends were trimmed by 7 bases and 4 bases, with 11 bases remaining between them. The CDR3 runs 12 residues. In DNA, the CDR3 is TGCGCCAGCGGGGAGGGGCTCACTGAAGCTTTCTTT. Translation: CASGEGLTEAFF.

The CDR3 sequence is CASSYLNTEAFF. CDR3 nucleotide sequence: TGTGCCAGCAGTTACCTCAACACTGAAGCTTTCTTT. The J gene is TRBJ1-1, the V gene TRBV6-2 or TRBV6-3; D unresolved. This CDR3 contains 12 residues. Germline CDR1 is MNHEY and CDR2 is SVGEGT. The V end lost 2 bases, the J end lost 2 bases, and 3 bases lay between the germline ends.

The V call is TRBV3-1 (or the pseudogene TRBV3-2), the J call TRBJ1-5; D gene unclear. Deletions cut 1 base from V and 3 bases from J, with 10 bases between. Germline values: CDR1 LGHDT, CDR2 YNNKEL (reference sequence). The CDR3 is made up of 15 amino acids. Here the CDR3 DNA reads TGTGCCAGCAGCCAAGCAGGCAGCTACAATCAGCCCCAGCATTTT. Its translation: CASSQAGSYNQPQHF.

A single count supports this clone. The chain joins TRBV7-2 to TRBJ2-1, with no clear D. There are 14 residues in the CDR3. Trimming removed 1 base from V and 6 bases from J, with 10 bases in between. Germline CDR1 reads SGHTA; CDR2 reads FQGNSA. The CDR3 spells CASSLGLYGNEQFF. CDR3 DNA: TGTGCCAGCAGCTTAGGACTTTATGGCAATGAGCAGTTCTTC.

The chain combines TRBV18 with TRBJ2-1; weak D call: TRBD2 (6 bases). Germline CDR1 and CDR2: KGHSH and LQKENI. This CDR3 is 13 amino acids long. V was clipped by 10 bases and J by 9 bases, with 19 bases between them. The chain's CDR3 is CATHRPGEGEQFF. In DNA form, the CDR3 reads TGTGCCACCCACCGGCCGGGAGAGGGTGAGCAGTTCTTC.

The chain has TRBV3-1 (or the pseudogene TRBV3-2) and TRBJ1-3; D remains ambiguous. This CDR3 spans 15 amino acids. Germline values: CDR1 LGHDT, CDR2 YNNKEL (reference sequence). Trimming stripped 2 bases from V and 4 bases from J, with 12 bases between. The CDR3 sequence: CASSQQPGLGNTIYF. The CDR3 bases are TGTGCCAGCAGCCAACAACCGGGTTTGGGAAACACCATATATTTT.

The rearrangement joins TRBV4-1 to TRBJ2-5; D uncertain. The V gene lost 5 bases and the J gene lost 5 bases, with 18 bases spanning the gap. Germline-derived CDR1 and CDR2 are MGHRA and YSYEKL. The CDR3 consists of 15 residues. DNA of the CDR3: TGCGCCAGCAGCAAACCCCCTGCTTTGCGGGAGACCCAGTACTTC. Its translation is CASSKPPALRETQYF.

CDR3 in amino acids: CASSLRLAGANEQFF. The CDR3 coding sequence is TGTGCCAGCAGCTTAAGACTAGCGGGAGCGAATGAGCAGTTCTTC. The chain employs TRBV7-2 and TRBJ2-1; 12 nucleotides match TRBD2. V was clipped by 2 bases and J by 7 bases; unmatched bases: 3. The CDR3 totals 15 residues. Germline CDR1 is SGHTA and CDR2 is FQGNSA.

V is TRBV3-1 (or the pseudogene TRBV3-2) and J is TRBJ2-3; TRBD2 matches 7 bases. The J segment lost 4 bases and the V segment lost 0 bases, leaving 4 bases of the junction unmatched. This CDR3 contains 15 residues. Germline lookup yields CDR1 LGHDT and CDR2 YNNKEL (reference sequence). CDR3 residues: CASSQEAGVADTQYF. The CDR3 DNA reads as TGTGCCAGCAGCCAAGAGGCGGGAGTAGCAGATACGCAGTATTTT.

This clone was detected only a few times. The chain couples TRBV25-1 to TRBJ2-2; TRBD2 might be the D (6 bases). With 6 bases removed from V and 4 bases from J, the gap between germline ends came to 12 bases. The length of the CDR3 is 14 residues. Per germline, CDR1 MGHDK and CDR2 SYGVNS. In DNA, the CDR3 is TGTGCCAGCAGAGGCGGGATCAGCACCGGGGAGCTGTTTTTT. Its translation is CASRGGISTGELFF.

The chain employs TRBV27 and TRBJ2-3; TRBD2 matches at 11 bases. There are 17 residues in the CDR3. Trimming removed 4 bases from V and 1 base from J; junction bases left unmatched: 7. Germline assignment: CDR1 MNHEY and CDR2 SMNVEV (reference sequence). CDR3 nucleotides: TGTGCCAGCAGTTCGTCGTCGGGACTAGCGGGCACAGATACGCAGTATTTT. Translation: CASSSSSGLAGTDTQYF.

This clone came up once. The genes are TRBV6-5 and TRBJ2-7, with D perhaps matching TRBD1 (8 bases). Trimming shortened V by 6 bases and J by 4 bases, and 19 bases separated the two germline ends. The CDR3 totals 15 residues. Germline values: CDR1 MNHEY, CDR2 SVGAGI. The CDR3 reads CASRAGQANLYEQYF. CDR3 DNA: TGTGCCAGCAGAGCGGGACAGGCGAACTTGTACGAGCAGTACTTC.

A word on this clone: Other DNA sequences of this sample code for an identical CDR3. This rearrangement joins TRBV19 to TRBJ1-5; D perhaps matches TRBD1 (5 bases). The CDR3 covers 14 residues. Germline V CDR1 and CDR2: LNHDA, SQIVND (reference sequence). Trimming cost V 5 bases and J 1 base, with 9 bases left between them. CDR3 sequence: CASSLRQSNQPQHF. In nucleotides, the CDR3 is TGTGCCAGTAGTCTACGACAGAGCAATCAGCCCCAGCATTTT.

The CDR3 DNA sequence: TGTGCCAGCAGGCAGGGGGGTCAACCATCAGAGACCCAGTACTTC. It yields the protein CASRQGGQPSETQYF. The genes are TRBV2 and TRBJ2-5; D may be TRBD1 (7 bases). Germline assignment: CDR1 SNHLY and CDR2 FYNNEI. Between the trimmed V and J ends, which lost 6 bases and 4 bases, there was a span of 18 bases. This CDR3 contains 15 residues. The full variable domain, rest sourced from reference TRBV2 and TRBJ2-5, is EPEVTQTPSHQVTQMGQEVILRCVPISNHLYFYWYRQILGQKVEFLVSFYNNEISEKSEIFDDQFSVERPDGSNFTLKIRSTKLEDSAMYFCASRQGGQPSETQYFGPGTRLLVL.

This clone has a single count. J is TRBJ1-2 and V is TRBV9; D uncertain. There are 14 residues in the CDR3. V was pared by 2 bases and J by 1 base, with 9 bases between. Germline lookup yields CDR1 SGDLS and CDR2 YYNGEE. The CDR3 bases are TGTGCCAGCAGCGTTTCCCGACTTAACTATGGCTACACCTTC. Its protein is CASSVSRLNYGYTF.

V is TRBV5-6 and J is TRBJ2-7; 10 bases agree with TRBD1. The V gene's germline CDR1 is SGHDT and CDR2 YYEEEE. This CDR3 is built from 12 residues. V shed 4 bases, J shed 12 bases, and the junction held 7 bases outside the gene matches. CDR3 in DNA: TGTGCCAGCAGCGCGACAGGGGGCGGCGGGTACTTC. Its translation: CASSATGGGGYF.

This clone was seen just once. The chain combines TRBV6-2 or TRBV6-3 with TRBJ1-5; the D is unclear. V lost 3 bases to trimming and J lost 0 bases, with 6 bases between them. This CDR3 has 14 residues. Germline CDR1 reads MNHEY; CDR2 reads SVGEGT. The CDR3 nucleotides are TGTGCCAGCAGTTATGGAGGTAGCAATCAGCCCCAGCATTTT. Translation gives CASSYGGSNQPQHF.

The rearrangement links TRBV4-1 to TRBJ1-2; 10 bases match TRBD1. J lost 6 bases, V lost 3 bases, and 1 base had no gene match. The CDR3 is 13 amino acids. The germline V gene has CDR1 MGHRA and CDR2 YSYEKL. The CDR3 here is CASSHGTGDGYTF. In DNA form, the CDR3 reads TGCGCCAGCAGCCACGGGACAGGGGATGGCTACACCTTC.

CDR3: CASSEFIRGLGQPQHF. CDR3 bases: TGTGCCAGCAGTGAATTCATCAGGGGGCTAGGTCAGCCCCAGCATTTT. V is TRBV6-1 and J is TRBJ1-5; 8 nucleotides match TRBD1. V dropped 2 bases and J dropped 6; count of bases not matched to a gene: 9. The length of the CDR3 is 16 residues. Per the germline V gene, CDR1 is MNHNS and CDR2 is SASEGT.

The chain has TRBV28 and TRBJ2-7, with TRBD2 identical over 7 bases. The CDR3 loop spans 15 amino acids. Germline V gene lookup returns CDR1 MDHEN and CDR2 SYDVKM. V lost 3 bases, J lost 3 bases, and 8 bases stayed unmatched. The DNA of the CDR3 is TGTGCCAGCAGTTTGTTGAGGGGCGGGGGCTACGAGCAGTACTTC. Amino acid sequence: CASSLLRGGGYEQYF.

In this sample, this clone turned up once. The CDR3 sequence: CASSLEFGTEAFF. The CDR3 DNA reads TGCGCCAGCAGCTTGGAATTCGGTACTGAAGCTTTCTTT. The chain recombines TRBV5-1 with TRBJ1-1; D not resolved. CDR1 is SGHRS, CDR2 YFSETQ, per germline. The CDR3 loop spans 13 amino acids. V lost 0 bases and J lost 5, with 8 bases in between.